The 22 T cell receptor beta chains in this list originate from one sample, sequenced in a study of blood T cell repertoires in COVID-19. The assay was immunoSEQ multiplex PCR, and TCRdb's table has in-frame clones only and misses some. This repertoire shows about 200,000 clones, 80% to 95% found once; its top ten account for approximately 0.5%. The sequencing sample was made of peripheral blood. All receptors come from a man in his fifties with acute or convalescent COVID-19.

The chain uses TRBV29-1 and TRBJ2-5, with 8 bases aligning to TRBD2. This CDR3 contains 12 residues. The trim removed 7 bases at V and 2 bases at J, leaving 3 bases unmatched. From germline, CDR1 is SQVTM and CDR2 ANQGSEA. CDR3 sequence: CSGSGGQETQYF. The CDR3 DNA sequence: TGCAGCGGGTCGGGGGGGCAAGAGACCCAGTACTTC.

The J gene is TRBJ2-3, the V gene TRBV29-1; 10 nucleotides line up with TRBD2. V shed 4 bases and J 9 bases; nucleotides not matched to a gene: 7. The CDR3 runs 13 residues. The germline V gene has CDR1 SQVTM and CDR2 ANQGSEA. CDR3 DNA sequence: TGCAGCGTTGTGTCTAGCGGGGGCAAGACGCAGTATTTT. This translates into CSVVSSGGKTQYF.

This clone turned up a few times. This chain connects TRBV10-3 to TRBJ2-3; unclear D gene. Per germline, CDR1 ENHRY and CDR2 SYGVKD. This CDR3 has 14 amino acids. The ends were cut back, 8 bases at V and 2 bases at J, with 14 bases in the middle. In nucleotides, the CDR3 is TGTGCCATCCGGGTAGCCTTAAACACAGATACGCAGTATTTT. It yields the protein CAIRVALNTDTQYF.

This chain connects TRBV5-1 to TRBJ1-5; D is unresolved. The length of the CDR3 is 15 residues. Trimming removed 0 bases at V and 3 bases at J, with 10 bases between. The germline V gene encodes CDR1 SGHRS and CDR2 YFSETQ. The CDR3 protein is CASSLGQTPNQPQHF. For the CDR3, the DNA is TGCGCCAGCAGCTTGGGGCAAACCCCCAATCAGCCCCAGCATTTT.

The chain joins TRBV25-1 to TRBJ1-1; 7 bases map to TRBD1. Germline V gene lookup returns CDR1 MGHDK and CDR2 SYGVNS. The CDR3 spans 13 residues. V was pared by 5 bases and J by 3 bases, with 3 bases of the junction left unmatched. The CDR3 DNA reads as TGTGCCAGCAGTCAAGGGGGCGACACTGAAGCTTTCTTT. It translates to CASSQGGDTEAFF.

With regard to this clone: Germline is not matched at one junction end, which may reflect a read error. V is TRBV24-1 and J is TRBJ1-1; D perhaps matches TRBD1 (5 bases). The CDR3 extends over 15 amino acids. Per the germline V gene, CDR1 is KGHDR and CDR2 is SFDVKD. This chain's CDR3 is CATSDGGVSSTEAFF. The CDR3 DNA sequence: TGTGCCACAAGTGACGGGGGGGTCAGCTCCACTGAAGCTTTCTTT.

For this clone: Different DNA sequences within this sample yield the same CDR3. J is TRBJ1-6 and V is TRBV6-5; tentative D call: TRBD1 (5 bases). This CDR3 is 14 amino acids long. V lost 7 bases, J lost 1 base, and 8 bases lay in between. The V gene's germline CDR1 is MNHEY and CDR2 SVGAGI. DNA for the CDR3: TGTGCCAGCATGGGGGGTTCCTATAATTCACCCCTCCACTTT. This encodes CASMGGSYNSPLHF.

The DNA of the CDR3 is TGTGCCAGCAGCTTTGTGGGAGGGTTCTTCAATGAGCAGTTCTTC. As protein: CASSFVGGFFNEQFF. The gene calls are TRBV7-9 and TRBJ2-1; 7 bases agree with TRBD2. Germline V gene data show CDR1 as SEHNR and CDR2 as FQNEAQ (reference sequence). The CDR3 runs 15 residues. The V gene end was trimmed by 3 bases and the J gene end by 6 bases; junction bases not matched to a gene: 8. Complete variable domain (other parts from reference TRBV7-9 and TRBJ2-1): DTGVSQNPRHKITKRGQNVTFRCDPISEHNRLYWYRQTLGQGPEFLTYFQNEAQLEKSRLLSDRFSAERPKGSFSTLEIQRTEQGDSAMYLCASSFVGGFFNEQFFGPGTRLTVL.

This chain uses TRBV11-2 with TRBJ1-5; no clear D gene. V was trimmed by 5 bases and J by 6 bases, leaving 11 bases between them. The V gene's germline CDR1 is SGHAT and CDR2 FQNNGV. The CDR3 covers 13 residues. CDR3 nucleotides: TGTGCCAGCAGCCTGCGCACGGGTCAGCCCCAGCATTTT. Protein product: CASSLRTGQPQHF.

The CDR3 is CASSNPTGGTRGYTF. Written as DNA, the CDR3 is TGTGCCAGTAGTAACCCGACAGGGGGCACGAGAGGCTACACCTTC. V gene TRBV19 combines with J gene TRBJ1-2, with TRBD1 matching 10 bases. Germline V gene data show CDR1 as LNHDA and CDR2 as SQIVND (reference sequence). This CDR3 comprises 15 residues. V shed 4 bases and J 8 bases; nucleotides not matched to a gene: 10.

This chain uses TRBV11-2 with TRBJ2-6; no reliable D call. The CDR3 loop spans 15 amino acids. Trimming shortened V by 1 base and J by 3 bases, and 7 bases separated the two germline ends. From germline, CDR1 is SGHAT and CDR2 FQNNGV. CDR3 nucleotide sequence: TGTGCCAGCAGCTTAGTGTTTAGTGGGGCCAACGTCCTGACTTTC. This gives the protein CASSLVFSGANVLTF.

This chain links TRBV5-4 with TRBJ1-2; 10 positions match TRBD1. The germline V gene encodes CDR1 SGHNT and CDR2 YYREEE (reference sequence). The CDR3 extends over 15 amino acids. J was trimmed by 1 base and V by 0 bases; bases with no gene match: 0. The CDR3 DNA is TGTGCCAGCAGCTTGGGGACAGGGGGTAACTATGGCTACACCTTC. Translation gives CASSLGTGGNYGYTF.

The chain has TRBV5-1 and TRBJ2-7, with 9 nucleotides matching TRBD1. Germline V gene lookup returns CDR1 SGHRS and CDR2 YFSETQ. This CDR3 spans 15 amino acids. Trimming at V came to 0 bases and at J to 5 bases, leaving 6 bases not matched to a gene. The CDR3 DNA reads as TGCGCCAGCAGCTTGGGGGGACAGGGATTTGACGAGCAGTACTTC. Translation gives CASSLGGQGFDEQYF.

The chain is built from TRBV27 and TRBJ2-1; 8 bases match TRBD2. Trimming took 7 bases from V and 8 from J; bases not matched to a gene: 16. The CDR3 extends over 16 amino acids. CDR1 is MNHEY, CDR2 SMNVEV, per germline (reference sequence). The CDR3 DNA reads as TGTGCCAGCACCCGGACTAGCCGGCTAGGGTGGGATGAGCAGTTCTTC. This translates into CASTRTSRLGWDEQFF.

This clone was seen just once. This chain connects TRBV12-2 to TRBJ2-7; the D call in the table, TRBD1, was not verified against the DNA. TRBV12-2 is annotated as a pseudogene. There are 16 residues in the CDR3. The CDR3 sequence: CASRHRGVWGPYEQYV. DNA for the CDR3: TGTGCAAGTCGCCACCGAGGTGTATGGGGGCCCTACGAGCAGTACGTC.

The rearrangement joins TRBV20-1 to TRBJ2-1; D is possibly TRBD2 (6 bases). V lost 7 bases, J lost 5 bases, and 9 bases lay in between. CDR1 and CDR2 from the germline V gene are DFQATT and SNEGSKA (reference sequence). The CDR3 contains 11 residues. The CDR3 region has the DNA TGCAGTGGGGGAGGAGACAATGAGCAGTTCTTC. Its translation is CSGGGDNEQFF.

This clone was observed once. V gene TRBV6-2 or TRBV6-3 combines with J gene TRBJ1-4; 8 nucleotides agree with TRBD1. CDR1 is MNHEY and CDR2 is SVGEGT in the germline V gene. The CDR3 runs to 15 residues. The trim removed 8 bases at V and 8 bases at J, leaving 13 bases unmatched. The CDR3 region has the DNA TGTGCCAGCCGCCTTTCGGACAGGGTAGGCGAAAAACTGTTTTTT. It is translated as CASRLSDRVGEKLFF.

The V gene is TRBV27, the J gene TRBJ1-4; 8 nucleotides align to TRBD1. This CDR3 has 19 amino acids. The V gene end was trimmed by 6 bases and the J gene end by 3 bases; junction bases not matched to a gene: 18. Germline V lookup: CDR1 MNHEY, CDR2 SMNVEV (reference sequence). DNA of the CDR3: TGTGCCAGCAGCTCAACAGGGGGGATCAAACTCGGGGCTAATGAAAAACTGTTTTTT. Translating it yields CASSSTGGIKLGANEKLFF.

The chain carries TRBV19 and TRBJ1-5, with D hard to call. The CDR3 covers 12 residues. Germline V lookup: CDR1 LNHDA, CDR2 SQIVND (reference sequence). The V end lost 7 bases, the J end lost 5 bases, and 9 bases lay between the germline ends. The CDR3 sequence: CASKGDYQPQHF. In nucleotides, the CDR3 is TGTGCCAGTAAAGGAGACTATCAGCCCCAGCATTTT. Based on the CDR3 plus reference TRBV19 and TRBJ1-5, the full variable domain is DGGITQSPKYLFRKEGQNVTLSCEQNLNHDAMYWYRQDPGQGLRLIYYSQIVNDFQKGDIAEGYSVSREKKESFPLTVTSAQKNPTAFYLCASKGDYQPQHFGDGTRLSIL.

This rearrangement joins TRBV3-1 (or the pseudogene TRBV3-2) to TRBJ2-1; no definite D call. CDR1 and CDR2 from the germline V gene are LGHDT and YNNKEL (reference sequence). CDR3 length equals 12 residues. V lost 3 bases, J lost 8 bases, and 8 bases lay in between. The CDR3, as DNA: TGTGCCAGCAGCCAGGCCCGCCATGAGCAGTTCTTC. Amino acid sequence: CASSQARHEQFF.

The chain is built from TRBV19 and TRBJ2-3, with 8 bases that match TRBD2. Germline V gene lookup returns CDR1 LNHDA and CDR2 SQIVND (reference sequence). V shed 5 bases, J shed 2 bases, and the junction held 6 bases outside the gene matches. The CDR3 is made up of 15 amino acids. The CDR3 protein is CASSEAGDLTDTQYF. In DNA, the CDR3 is TGTGCCAGTAGTGAAGCGGGGGACCTCACAGATACGCAGTATTTT.

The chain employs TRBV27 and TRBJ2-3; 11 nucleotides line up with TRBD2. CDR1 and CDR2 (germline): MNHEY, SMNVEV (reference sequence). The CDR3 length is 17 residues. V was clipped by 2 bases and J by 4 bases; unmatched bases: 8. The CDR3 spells CASSLMVLAGESDTQYF. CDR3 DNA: TGTGCCAGCAGTTTAATGGTACTAGCGGGGGAGTCAGATACGCAGTATTTT.